This T cell receptor (beta chain) was profiled in a study of T-cell memory formation after mild COVID-19. Study-level findings and limits: Whether second-wave clones peaking at day 37 were SARS-CoV-2 specific went unconfirmed. Later expanders leaned CD4+, whereas day 15 to 85 contracting clones were balanced CD4/CD8.

To note about this clonotype: Its antigen is still unknown.

TCRdb used MiXCR to reprocess the 5' RACE reads, holding one entry per CDR3 protein. The sample shows roughly 400,000 distinct CDR3 sequences, 24% of them seen only once. Germline trimming cut 6 bases from V and 1 base from J; bases unmatched to any gene: 1. The germline CDR1 and CDR2 sequences are LNHDA and SQIVND (reference sequence). There are 13 residues in the CDR3. The TCR comes from an adult woman who had mild COVID-19 (a few samples of this study predate the infection). Cell type and time point are not known. The chain is built from TRBV19 and TRBJ2-5; 8 bases line up with TRBD2. Material for sequencing was PBMCs or a T cell subset sorted from them (not recorded which). The CDR3 sequence is CASSGGAQETQYF. The CDR3, as DNA: TGTGCCAGTAGCGGGGGGGCCCAAGAGACCCAGTACTTC.